This T cell receptor beta chain was recovered during a study of shared clonotypes between healthy human individuals. The replicate PCRs on unsorted PBMC were given about 300 ng DNA, which is 27,000 or so T cell genomes. Generated by immunoSEQ multiplex PCR, the TCRdb table keeps only in-frame clones and is missing some. Among approximately 460,000 clones listed, roughly four fifths were seen once. Germline V CDR1 and CDR2: MNHNS, SASEGT. The CDR3 spans 13 residues. Trimming shortened V by 8 bases and J by 5 bases, and 15 bases separated the two germline ends. The V gene is TRBV6-1, the J gene TRBJ2-5; the D gene is possibly TRBD2 (5 bases). This clonotype was sampled from a woman in her thirties or forties in good health. Some clones in this sample may be carry-over from other donors' samples. The sequenced sample was PBMCs. CDR3 sequence: CASGRESRETQYF. CDR3 bases: TGTGCCAGCGGAAGGGAGAGTAGGGAGACCCAGTACTTC.